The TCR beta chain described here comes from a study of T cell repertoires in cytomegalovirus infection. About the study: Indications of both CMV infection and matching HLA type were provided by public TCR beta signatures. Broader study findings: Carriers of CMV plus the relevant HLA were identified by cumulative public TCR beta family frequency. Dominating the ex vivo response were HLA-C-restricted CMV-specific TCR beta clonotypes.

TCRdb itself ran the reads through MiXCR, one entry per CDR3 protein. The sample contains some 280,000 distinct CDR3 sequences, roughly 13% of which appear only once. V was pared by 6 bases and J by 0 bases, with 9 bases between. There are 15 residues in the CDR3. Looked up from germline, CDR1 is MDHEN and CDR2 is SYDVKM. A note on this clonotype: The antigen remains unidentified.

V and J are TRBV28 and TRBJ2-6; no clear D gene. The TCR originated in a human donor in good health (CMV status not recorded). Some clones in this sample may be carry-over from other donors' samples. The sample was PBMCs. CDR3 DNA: TGTGCCAGCAGCCCCCGGGTCTCTGGGGCCAACGTCCTGACTTTC. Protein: CASSPRVSGANVLTF.